This T cell receptor beta chain stems from a study of metastatic and nonmetastatic thyroid tumors. Each patient went into thyroid surgery without having received any treatment. TCRdb re-called the PCR reads with MiXCR. The data hold 45,000 to 60,000 clones, with under 20% observed a single time. The germline V gene has CDR1 MGHRA and CDR2 YSYEKL. This CDR3 comprises 13 residues. V gave up 4 bases and J gave up 1 base, with 7 bases separating them. The source material was blood. The TCR originated in a female donor with papillary thyroid cancer or a benign thyroid nodule (not recorded which). Some clones in this sample may be carry-over from other donors' samples. The gene calls are TRBV4-1 and TRBJ1-1, with D unclear. The DNA for the CDR3 is TGCGCCAGCAGCCTTTCGCCGAACACTGAAGCTTTCTTT. It codes for CASSLSPNTEAFF.